The table lists the clone carrying this T cell receptor (beta chain) with a count of one. Its antigen is unidentified. Germline CDR1 reads KGHSH; CDR2 reads LQKENI. V was pared by 3 bases and J by 0 bases, with 6 bases between. The CDR3 sequence is 15 residues long. Time point given: pretreatment peripheral blood. Patient sample counts ranged from 1 to 8, pretreatment and on-treatment. These data are taken from a study of PD-L1 blockade in urothelial cancer. Study-wide results and limits: Durable-benefit cases showed more tumor-associated blood clone expansion at 3 weeks.

Libraries were prepared by immunoSEQ multiplex PCR; TCRdb keeps only in-frame clonotypes and omits some of them. Of just over 50,000 clones listed, approximately 77% are singletons. The origin of this receptor is a man aged 70-80 years with urothelial cancer. The sequenced sample was PBMCs, obtained around atezolizumab (anti-PD-L1) treatment. The rearrangement joins TRBV18 to TRBJ2-6; no clear D gene. The CDR3 protein is CASSPVSSGANVLTF. DNA for the CDR3: TGTGCCAGCTCACCGGTCAGCTCTGGGGCCAACGTCCTGACTTTC.